These T cell receptor beta chains were read from a single sample in a study of T-cell memory formation after mild COVID-19. In TCRdb, the 5' RACE reads were re-called with MiXCR into one record per CDR3 protein. The sample comprises fewer than 600,000 distinct CDR3 sequences, less than 25% of which are singletons, and roughly 9.1% rests with the top ten. The sequenced sample was PBMCs or a T cell subset sorted from them (not recorded which). Receptor source: an adult woman who had mild COVID-19 (a few samples of this study predate the infection). Cell type and time point are not known. Both conserved end residues are trimmed from each CDR3.

TRBV20-1 13 SARNRRGYTDTQY
TRBV5-4 13 ASSLADRGNQPQH
TRBV6-1 12 ASSTHSAGYEQY
TRBV24-1 14 ATSESGTSGVNEQF
TRBV3-1 11 ASSGQQNTEAF
TRBV14 14 ASSQNGLAGQETQY
TRBV10-3 13 AISEPKTGSYEQY
TRBV19 13 ASSTGGSLNTEAF
TRBV12-3/TRBV12-4 13 ASSSNPWGGNEQF
TRBV20-1 13 SARESGRANYGYT
TRBV4-1 13 ASSQDPRTGEGYT
TRBV20-1 16 SARPRGQRAVYSYEQY
TRBV12-3/TRBV12-4 12 ASSPSDRRYGYT
TRBV5-5 14 ASSGEVARGVETQY
TRBV6-5 12 ASSYTGPYNEQF
TRBV29-1 12 SVAAGTGDQPKH
TRBV15 13 ATSRDRGTSYEQY
TRBV19 12 ASSLREWGTEAF
TRBV7-2 15 ASSLRLAGVVYNEQF
TRBV29-1 11 SVEDRAAYEQY
TRBV12-3/TRBV12-4 11 ASSLSPMETQY
TRBV4-1 13 ASSQDGQLFSPLH
TRBV20-1 11 SASRTDNSPLH
TRBV11-2 15 ASSGRGTGPLTDTQY